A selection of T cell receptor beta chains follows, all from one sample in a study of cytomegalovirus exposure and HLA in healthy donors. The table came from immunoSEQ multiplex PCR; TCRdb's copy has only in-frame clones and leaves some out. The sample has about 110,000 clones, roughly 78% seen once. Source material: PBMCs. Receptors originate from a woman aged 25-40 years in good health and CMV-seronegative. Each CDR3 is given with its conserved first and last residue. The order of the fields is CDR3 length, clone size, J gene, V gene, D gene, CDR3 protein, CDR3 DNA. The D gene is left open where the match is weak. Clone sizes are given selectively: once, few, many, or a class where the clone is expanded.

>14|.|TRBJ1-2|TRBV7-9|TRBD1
CASSLGQGNYGYTF
TGTGCCAGCAGCTTAGGACAGGGGAACTATGGCTACACCTTC
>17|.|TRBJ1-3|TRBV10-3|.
CAISTHRGGNSGNTIYF
TGTGCCATCAGTACCCACCGGGGGGGCAACTCTGGAAACACCATATATTTT
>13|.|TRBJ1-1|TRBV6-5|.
CASRTTGNTEAFF
TGTGCCAGCAGGACGACAGGGAACACTGAAGCTTTCTTT
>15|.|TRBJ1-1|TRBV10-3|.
CAISGTGGAFAEAFF
TGTGCCATCAGTGGGACGGGGGGCGCGTTCGCTGAAGCTTTCTTT
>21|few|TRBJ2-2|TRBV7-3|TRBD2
CASSSLWHDGSGGDNTGELFF
TGTGCCAGCAGCAGTCTCTGGCACGATGGTAGCGGGGGGGATAACACCGGGGAGCTGTTTTTT
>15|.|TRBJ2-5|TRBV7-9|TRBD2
CASSSGLAGQETQYF
TGTGCCAGCAGCTCCGGACTAGCGGGGCAAGAGACCCAGTACTTC
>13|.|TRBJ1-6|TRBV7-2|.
CASSGTEASPLHF
TGTGCCAGCAGCGGCACCGAGGCTTCACCCCTCCACTTT
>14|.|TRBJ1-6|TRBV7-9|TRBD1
CASSSGTGASPLHF
TGTGCCAGCAGCTCCGGGACAGGTGCCTCCCCCCTCCACTTT
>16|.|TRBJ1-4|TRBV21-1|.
CASRGTASQLGEKLFF
TGTGCCAGCAGAGGGACAGCATCCCAACTGGGGGAAAAACTGTTTTTT
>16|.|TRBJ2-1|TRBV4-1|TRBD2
CASSQLTSGSRNEQFF
TGCGCCAGCAGCCAACTTACTAGCGGGAGTCGGAATGAGCAGTTCTTC
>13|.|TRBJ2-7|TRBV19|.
CASSIGTSYEQYF
TGTGCCAGTAGTATCGGGACATCCTACGAGCAGTACTTC
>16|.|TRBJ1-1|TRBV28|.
CASSVNSHRLNTEAFF
TGTGCCAGCAGTGTAAACAGCCACCGGTTGAACACTGAAGCTTTCTTT
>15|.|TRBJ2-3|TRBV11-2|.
CASSLGGRGEDTQYF
TGTGCCAGCAGCTTAGGAGGTAGAGGAGAAGATACGCAGTATTTT
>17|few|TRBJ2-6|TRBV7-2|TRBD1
CASSLYGQGSGANVLTF
TGTGCCAGCAGCTTATATGGACAGGGCTCTGGGGCCAACGTCCTGACTTTC
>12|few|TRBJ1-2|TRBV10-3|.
CAIGSLGNGYTF
TGTGCCATCGGGAGTTTGGGAAATGGCTACACCTTC
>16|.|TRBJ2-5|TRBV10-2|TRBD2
CASSGGGLAVRETQYF
TGCGCCAGCAGTGGGGGCGGACTAGCCGTACGGGAGACCCAGTACTTC
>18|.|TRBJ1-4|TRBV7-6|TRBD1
CASSLALGTGGRGEKLFF
TGTGCCAGCAGCTTAGCGCTAGGGACAGGGGGCCGGGGTGAAAAACTGTTTTTT